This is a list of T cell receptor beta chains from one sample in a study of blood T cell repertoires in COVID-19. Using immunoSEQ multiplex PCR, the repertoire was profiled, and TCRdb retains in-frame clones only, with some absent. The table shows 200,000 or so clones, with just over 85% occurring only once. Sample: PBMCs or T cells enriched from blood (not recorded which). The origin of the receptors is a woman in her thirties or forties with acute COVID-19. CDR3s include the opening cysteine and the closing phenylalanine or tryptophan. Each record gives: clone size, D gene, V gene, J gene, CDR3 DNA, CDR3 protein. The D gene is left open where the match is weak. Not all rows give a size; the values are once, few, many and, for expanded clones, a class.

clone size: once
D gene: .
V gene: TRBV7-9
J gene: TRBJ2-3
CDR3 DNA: TGTGCCAGCAGCCCAGGTCCTGGCGATACGCAGTATTTT
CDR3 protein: CASSPGPGDTQYF

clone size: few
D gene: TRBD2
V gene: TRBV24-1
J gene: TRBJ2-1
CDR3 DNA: TGTGCCACCAGTGACCCGGGACTAGCGGGGGCCCCCAAAGCCGGTGAGCAGTTCTTC
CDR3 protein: CATSDPGLAGAPKAGEQFF

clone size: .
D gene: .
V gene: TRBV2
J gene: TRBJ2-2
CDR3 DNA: TGTGCCAGCAGTGATCCCGGGGCGAACACCGGGGAGCTGTTTTTT
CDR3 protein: CASSDPGANTGELFF

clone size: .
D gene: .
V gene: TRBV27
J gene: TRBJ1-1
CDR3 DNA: TGTGCCAGCAGTTTCGGTCTTTTCACTGAAGCTTTCTTT
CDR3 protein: CASSFGLFTEAFF

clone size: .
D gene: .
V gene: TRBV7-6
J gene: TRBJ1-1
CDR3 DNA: TGTGCCAGCAGCTTAGGTACAGGGAAGGGCAACACTGAAGCTTTCTTT
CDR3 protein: CASSLGTGKGNTEAFF

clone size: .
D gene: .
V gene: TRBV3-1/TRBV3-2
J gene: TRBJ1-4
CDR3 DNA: TGTGCCAGCAGCCAAGAGGGGCAGGGCTATGAAAAACTGTTTTTT
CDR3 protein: CASSQEGQGYEKLFF

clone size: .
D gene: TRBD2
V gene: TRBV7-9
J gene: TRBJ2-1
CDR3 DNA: TGTGCCAGCAGCCTAGCGGGGGGGCCACGCGATGAGCAGTTCTTC
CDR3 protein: CASSLAGGPRDEQFF

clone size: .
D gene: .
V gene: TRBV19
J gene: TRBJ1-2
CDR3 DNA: TGTGCCAGTAGTATAGACGGGGCTAACTATGGCTACACCTTC
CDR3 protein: CASSIDGANYGYTF

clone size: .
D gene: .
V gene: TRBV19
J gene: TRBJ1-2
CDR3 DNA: TGTGCCAGTAGTACCCCCGGAGGAGGCTACACCTTC
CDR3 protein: CASSTPGGGYTF

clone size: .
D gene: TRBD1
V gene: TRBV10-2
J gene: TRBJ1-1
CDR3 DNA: TGCGCCAGCAGTCACAACAGGGGACAGACTGAAGCTTTCTTT
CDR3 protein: CASSHNRGQTEAFF

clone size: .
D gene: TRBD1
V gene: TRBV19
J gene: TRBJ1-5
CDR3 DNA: TGTGCCAGTAGTAGCCGACAGGGTCTTAATCAGCCCCAGCATTTT
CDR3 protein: CASSSRQGLNQPQHF

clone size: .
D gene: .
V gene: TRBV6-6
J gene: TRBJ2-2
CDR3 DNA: TGTGCCAGCAGTCCAAATCGACCCGACAGTAACACCGGGGAGCTGTTTTTT
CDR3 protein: CASSPNRPDSNTGELFF

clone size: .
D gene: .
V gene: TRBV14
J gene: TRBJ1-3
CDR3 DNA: TGTGCCAGCAGCCCCCGGGGGTGGATCTCTGGAAACACCATATATTTT
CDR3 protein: CASSPRGWISGNTIYF

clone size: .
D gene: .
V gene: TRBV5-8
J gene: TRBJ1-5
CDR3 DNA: TGTGCCAGCAGCTCTCCGCCCCAGCATTTT
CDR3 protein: CASSSPPQHF

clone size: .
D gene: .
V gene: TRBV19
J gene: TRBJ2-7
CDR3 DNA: TGTGCCAGTAGTAATCTCTACGAGCAGTACTTC
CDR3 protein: CASSNLYEQYF

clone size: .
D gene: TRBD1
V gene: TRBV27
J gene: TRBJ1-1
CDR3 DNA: TGTGCCAGCAGTTCCAGACAGGGGCTGGACACTGAAGCTTTCTTT
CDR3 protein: CASSSRQGLDTEAFF

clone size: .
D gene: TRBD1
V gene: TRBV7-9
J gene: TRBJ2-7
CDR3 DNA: TGTGCCAGCAGCATCGGGACAGGGGGCGGCTACGAGCAGTACTTC
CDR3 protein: CASSIGTGGGYEQYF

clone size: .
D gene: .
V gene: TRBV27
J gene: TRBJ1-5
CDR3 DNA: TGTGCCAGCAGTTTAAAGGGGCTAAGCAATCAGCCCCAGCATTTT
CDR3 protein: CASSLKGLSNQPQHF